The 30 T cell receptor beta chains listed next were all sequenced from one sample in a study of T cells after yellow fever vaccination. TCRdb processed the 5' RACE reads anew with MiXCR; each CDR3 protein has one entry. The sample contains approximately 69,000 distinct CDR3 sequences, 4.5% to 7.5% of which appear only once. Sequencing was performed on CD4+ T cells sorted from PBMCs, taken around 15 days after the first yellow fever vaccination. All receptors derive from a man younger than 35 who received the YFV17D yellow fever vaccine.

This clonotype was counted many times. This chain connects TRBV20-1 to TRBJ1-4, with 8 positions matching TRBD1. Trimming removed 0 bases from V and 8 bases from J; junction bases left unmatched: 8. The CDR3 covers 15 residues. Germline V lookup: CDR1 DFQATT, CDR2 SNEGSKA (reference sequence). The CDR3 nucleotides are TGCAGTGCTAGAGATCCACAGGGGGAAGGAGAAAAACTGTTTTTT. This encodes CSARDPQGEGEKLFF.

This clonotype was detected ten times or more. Here the CDR3 DNA reads TGTGCCAGCAAGGTGAACCCGACCGGGGAGCTGTTTTTT. This sequence encodes CASKVNPTGELFF. V usage is TRBV6-2 or TRBV6-3 and J usage is TRBJ2-2; D is unresolved. CDR3 size: 13 residues. CDR1 and CDR2 (germline): MNHEY, SVGEGT. Trimming removed 7 bases at V and 5 bases at J, with 11 bases between.

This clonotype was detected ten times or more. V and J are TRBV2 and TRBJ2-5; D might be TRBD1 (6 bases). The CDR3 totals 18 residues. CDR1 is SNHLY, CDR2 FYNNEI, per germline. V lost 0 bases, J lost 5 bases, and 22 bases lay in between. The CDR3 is CASSEAWGRGPVWETQYF. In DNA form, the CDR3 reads TGTGCCAGCAGTGAAGCTTGGGGGCGCGGTCCCGTCTGGGAGACCCAGTACTTC.

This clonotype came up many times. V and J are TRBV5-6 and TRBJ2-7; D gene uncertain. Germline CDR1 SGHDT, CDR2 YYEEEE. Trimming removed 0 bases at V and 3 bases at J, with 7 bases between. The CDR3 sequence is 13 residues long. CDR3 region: CASSLGLDYEQYV. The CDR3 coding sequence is TGTGCCAGCAGCTTGGGACTTGACTACGAGCAGTACGTC.

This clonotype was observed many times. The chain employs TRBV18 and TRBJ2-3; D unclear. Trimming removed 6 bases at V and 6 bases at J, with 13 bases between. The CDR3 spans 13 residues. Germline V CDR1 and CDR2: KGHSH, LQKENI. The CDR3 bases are TGTGCCAGCTCGCCCGCGAATACGGATACGCAGTATTTT. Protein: CASSPANTDTQYF.

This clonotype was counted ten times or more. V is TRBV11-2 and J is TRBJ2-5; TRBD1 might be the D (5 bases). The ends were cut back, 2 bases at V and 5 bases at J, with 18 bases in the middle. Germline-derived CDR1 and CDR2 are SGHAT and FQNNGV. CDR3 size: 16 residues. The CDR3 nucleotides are TGTGCCAGCAGCTTAAGAGCCCTCGGACAATCGGAGACCCAGTACTTC. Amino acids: CASSLRALGQSETQYF.

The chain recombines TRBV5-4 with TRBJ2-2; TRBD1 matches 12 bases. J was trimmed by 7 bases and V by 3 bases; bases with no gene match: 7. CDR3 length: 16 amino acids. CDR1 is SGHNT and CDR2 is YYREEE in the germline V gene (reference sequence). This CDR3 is CASSSGTGGLSGELFF. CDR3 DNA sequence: TGTGCCAGCAGCTCCGGGACAGGGGGCTTGAGCGGGGAGCTGTTTTTT.

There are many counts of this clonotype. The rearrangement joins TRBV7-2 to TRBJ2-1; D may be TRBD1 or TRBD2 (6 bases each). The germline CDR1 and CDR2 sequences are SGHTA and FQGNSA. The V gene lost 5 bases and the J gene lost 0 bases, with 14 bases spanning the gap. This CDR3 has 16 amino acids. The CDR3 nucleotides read TGTGCCAGCAGCCCGCAGGGGACTCGCTCCTACAATGAGCAGTTCTTC. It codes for CASSPQGTRSYNEQFF.

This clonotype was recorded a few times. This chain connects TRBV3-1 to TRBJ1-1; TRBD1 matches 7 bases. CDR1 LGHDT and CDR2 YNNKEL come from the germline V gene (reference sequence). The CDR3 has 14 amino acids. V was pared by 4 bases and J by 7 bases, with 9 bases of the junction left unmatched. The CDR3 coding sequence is TGTGCCAGCAGCCGAGGGACAGAAGGGGATGAAGCTTTCTTT. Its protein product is CASSRGTEGDEAFF.

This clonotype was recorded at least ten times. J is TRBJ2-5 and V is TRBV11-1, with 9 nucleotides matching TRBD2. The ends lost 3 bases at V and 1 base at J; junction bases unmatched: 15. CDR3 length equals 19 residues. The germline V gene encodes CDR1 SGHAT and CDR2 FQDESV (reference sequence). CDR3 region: CASSFRGLAGFPSQETQYF. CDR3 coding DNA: TGTGCCAGCAGCTTTCGGGGTCTAGCGGGGTTCCCGTCCCAAGAGACCCAGTACTTC.

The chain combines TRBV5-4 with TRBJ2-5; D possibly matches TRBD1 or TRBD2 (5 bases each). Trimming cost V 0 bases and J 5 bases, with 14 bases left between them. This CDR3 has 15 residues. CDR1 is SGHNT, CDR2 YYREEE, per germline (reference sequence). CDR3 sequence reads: CASSLATGPGETQYF. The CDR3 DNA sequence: TGTGCCAGCAGCTTGGCGACGGGGCCGGGGGAGACCCAGTACTTC.

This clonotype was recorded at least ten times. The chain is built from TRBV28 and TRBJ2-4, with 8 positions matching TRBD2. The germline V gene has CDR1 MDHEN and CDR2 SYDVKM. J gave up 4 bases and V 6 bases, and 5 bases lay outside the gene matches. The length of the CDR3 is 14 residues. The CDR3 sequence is CASSFSGEKNIQYF. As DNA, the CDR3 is TGTGCCAGCAGCTTTAGCGGGGAGAAAAACATTCAGTACTTC.

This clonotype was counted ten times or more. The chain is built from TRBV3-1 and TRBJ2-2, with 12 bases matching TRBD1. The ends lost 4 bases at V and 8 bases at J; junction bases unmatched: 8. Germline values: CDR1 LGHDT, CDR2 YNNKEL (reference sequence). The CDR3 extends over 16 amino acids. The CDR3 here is CASSLRDRGLSGELFF. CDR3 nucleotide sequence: TGTGCCAGCAGCCTCCGGGACAGGGGGCTATCAGGGGAGCTGTTTTTT. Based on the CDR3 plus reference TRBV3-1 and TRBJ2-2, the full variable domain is DTAVSQTPKYLVTQMGNDKSIKCEQNLGHDTMYWYKQDSKKFLKIMFSYNNKELIINETVPNRFSPKSPDKAHLNLHINSLELGDSAVYFCASSLRDRGLSGELFFGEGSRLTVL.

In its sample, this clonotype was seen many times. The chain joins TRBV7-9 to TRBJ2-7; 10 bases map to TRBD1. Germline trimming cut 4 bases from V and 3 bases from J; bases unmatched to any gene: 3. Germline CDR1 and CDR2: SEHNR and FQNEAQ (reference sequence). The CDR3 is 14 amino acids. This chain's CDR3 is CASSSGTGDYEQYV. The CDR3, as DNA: TGTGCCAGCAGCTCGGGGACAGGGGACTACGAGCAGTACGTC.

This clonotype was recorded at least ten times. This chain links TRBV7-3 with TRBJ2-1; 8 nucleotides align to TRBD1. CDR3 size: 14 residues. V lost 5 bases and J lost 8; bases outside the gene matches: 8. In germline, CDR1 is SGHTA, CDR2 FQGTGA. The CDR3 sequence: CASSRDRGAYEQFF. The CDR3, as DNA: TGTGCCAGCAGCCGCGACAGGGGCGCGTATGAGCAGTTCTTC.

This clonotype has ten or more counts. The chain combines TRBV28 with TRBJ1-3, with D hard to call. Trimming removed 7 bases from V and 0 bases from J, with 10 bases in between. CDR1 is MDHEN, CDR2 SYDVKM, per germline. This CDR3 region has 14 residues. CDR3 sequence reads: CASISLNSGNTIYF. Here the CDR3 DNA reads TGTGCCAGCATTTCGTTGAACTCTGGAAACACCATATATTTT.

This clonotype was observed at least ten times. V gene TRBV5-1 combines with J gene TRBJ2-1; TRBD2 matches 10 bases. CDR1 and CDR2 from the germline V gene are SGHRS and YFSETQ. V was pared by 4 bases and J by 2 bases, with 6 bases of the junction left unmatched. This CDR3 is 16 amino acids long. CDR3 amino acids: CASSMLAGDPYNEQFF. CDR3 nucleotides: TGCGCCAGCAGCATGCTAGCGGGGGACCCCTACAATGAGCAGTTCTTC.

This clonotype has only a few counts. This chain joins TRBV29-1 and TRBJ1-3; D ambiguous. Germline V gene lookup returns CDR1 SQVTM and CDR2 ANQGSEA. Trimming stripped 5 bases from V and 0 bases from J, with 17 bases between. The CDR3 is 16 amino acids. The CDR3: CSVIVPRGSSGNTIYF. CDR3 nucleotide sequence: TGCAGCGTTATCGTTCCGCGGGGTAGCTCTGGAAACACCATATATTTT.

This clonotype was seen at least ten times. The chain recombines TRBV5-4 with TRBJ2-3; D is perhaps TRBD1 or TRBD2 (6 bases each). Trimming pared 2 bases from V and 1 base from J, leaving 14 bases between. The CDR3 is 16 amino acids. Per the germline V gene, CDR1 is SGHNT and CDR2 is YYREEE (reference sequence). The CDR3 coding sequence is TGTGCCAGCAGCTTCCCTAGGGGGGCCGGCACAGATACGCAGTATTTT. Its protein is CASSFPRGAGTDTQYF.

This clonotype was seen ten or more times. CDR3 sequence: CASSDVTGGIADTQYF. In DNA form, the CDR3 reads TGCGCCAGCAGCGATGTAACAGGGGGCATCGCAGATACGCAGTATTTT. This chain connects TRBV5-1 to TRBJ2-3; TRBD1 matches 9 bases. The CDR3 runs to 16 residues. J lost 4 bases, V lost 4 bases, and 10 bases had no gene match. Germline-derived CDR1 and CDR2 are SGHRS and YFSETQ.

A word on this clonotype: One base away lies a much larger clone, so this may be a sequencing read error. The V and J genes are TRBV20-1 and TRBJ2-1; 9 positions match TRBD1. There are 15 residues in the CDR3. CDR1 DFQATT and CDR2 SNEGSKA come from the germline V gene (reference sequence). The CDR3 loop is CGARDPGQGYNEQFF. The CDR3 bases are TGCGGTGCTAGAGATCCGGGACAGGGATACAATGAGCAGTTCTTC.

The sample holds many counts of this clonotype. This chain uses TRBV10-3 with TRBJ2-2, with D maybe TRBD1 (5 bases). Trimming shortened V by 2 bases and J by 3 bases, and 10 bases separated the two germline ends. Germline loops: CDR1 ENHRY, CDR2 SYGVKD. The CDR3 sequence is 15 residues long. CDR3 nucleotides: TGTGCCATCAGTGAGCCCCTAGGGGACACCGGGGAGCTGTTTTTT. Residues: CAISEPLGDTGELFF.

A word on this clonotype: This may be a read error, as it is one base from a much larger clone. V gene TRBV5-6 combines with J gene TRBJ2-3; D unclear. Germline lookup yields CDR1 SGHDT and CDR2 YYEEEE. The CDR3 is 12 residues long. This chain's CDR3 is CACSFLGNTQYF. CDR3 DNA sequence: TGTGCCTGCAGCTTCTTAGGAAATACGCAGTATTTT.

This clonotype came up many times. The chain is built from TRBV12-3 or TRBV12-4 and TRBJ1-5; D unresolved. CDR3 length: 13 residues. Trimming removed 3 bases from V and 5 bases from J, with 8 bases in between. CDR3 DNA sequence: TGTGCCAGCAGTTTTAACGGATATCAGCCCCAGCATTTT. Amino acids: CASSFNGYQPQHF.

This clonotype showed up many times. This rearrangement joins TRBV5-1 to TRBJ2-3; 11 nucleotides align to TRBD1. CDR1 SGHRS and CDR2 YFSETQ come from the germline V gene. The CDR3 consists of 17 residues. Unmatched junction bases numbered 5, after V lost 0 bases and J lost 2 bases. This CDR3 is CASSLGTGGFLTDTQYF. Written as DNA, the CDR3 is TGCGCCAGCAGCTTGGGGACAGGGGGCTTCCTCACAGATACGCAGTATTTT.

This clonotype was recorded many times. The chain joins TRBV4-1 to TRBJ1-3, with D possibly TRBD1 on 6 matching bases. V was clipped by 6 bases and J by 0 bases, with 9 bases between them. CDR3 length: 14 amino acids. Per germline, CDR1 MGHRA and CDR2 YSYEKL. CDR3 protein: CASRQGLSGNTIYF. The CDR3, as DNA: TGCGCCAGCAGACAGGGACTCTCTGGAAACACCATATATTTT.

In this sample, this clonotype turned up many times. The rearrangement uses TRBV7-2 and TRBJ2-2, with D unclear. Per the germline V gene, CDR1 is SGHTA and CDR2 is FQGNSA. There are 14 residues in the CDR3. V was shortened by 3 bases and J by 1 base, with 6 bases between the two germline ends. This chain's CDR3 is CASSFWVNTGELFF. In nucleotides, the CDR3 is TGTGCCAGCAGCTTTTGGGTGAACACCGGGGAGCTGTTTTTT. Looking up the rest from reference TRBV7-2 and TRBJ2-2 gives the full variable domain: GAGVSQSPSNKVTEKGKDVELRCDPISGHTALYWYRQSLGQGLEFLIYFQGNSAPDKSGLPSDRFSAERTGGSVSTLTIQRTQQEDSAVYLCASSFWVNTGELFFGEGSRLTVL.

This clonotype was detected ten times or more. CDR3: CASSFGLNLAGGAKNIQYF. CDR3 sequence (DNA): TGCGCCAGCAGCTTTGGACTTAACCTAGCGGGGGGAGCCAAAAACATTCAGTACTTC. The V call is TRBV5-1, the J call TRBJ2-4; 11 bases are a match to TRBD2. This CDR3 is built from 19 residues. Losses at the gene ends were 2 bases for V and 0 bases for J; bases not matched to a gene: 10. The germline gives CDR1 SGHRS, CDR2 YFSETQ.

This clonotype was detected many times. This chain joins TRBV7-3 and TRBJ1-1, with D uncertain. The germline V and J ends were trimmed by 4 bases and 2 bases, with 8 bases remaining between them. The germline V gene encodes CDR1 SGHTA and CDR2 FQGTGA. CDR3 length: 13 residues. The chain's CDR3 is CASSSGPNTEAFF. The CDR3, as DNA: TGTGCCAGCAGCTCCGGACCCAACACTGAAGCTTTCTTT.

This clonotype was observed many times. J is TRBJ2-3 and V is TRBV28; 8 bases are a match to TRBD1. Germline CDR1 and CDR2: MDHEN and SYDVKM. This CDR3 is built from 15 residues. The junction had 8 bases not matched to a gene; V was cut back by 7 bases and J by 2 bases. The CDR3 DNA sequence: TGTGCCAGCACCTTGCCGGGACAGGTCACAGATACGCAGTATTTT. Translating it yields CASTLPGQVTDTQYF.